This T cell receptor (beta chain) originates from a study of spatial heterogeneity in lung cancer. Background on the study: The donors were approximately 70 patients with non-small cell lung cancer that was early-stage and untreated. In cases with available follow-up PBMC samples, these were sequenced at a median of approximately two years after resection. Broader study findings: Resection blood, more than follow-up blood, showed ubiquitous expanded tumor TCRs.

This clonotype was counted ten times or more. What it binds is not known. Indicated time point: blood at routine non-recurrence follow-up after resection. The authors sequenced whole RNA from tumor, nontumor lung or frozen PBMC without sorting. One entry per CDR3 protein, called by TCRdb with MiXCR from the 5' RACE reads. The sample holds tens of thousands of distinct CDR3 sequences, around 8.9% seen once. CDR1 GTSNPN and CDR2 SVGIG come from the germline V gene (reference sequence). This CDR3 region has 11 residues. V gave up 0 bases and J gave up 4 bases, with 3 bases separating them. This chain uses TRBV30 with TRBJ1-2; D uncertain. This clonotype was obtained from a female donor with early-stage non-small cell lung cancer. The input for sequencing was PBMCs, taken at follow-up. CDR3 sequence (DNA): TGTGCCTGGAGTGTCCGCTATGGCTACACCTTC. Protein sequence: CAWSVRYGYTF.